This TCR beta chain was found in a study of cytomegalovirus exposure and HLA in healthy donors. This PCR relied on a set of 60 Vbeta primers and 13 Jbeta primers. Some clones are missing from TCRdb's copy, which holds only in-frame ones; the method was immunoSEQ multiplex PCR. Found here are 100,000 to 150,000 clones, under 85% of them singletons; the top ten hold 4% to 4.5%. The CDR3 consists of 14 residues. From germline, CDR1 is SEHNR and CDR2 FQNEAQ (reference sequence). V was trimmed by 5 bases and J by 2 bases, leaving 13 bases between them. The genes are TRBV7-9 and TRBJ2-7; D is unresolved. This sequence was found in a woman aged 50 to 65 in good health and CMV-seropositive. Sequenced sample: PBMCs. CDR3 in amino acids: CASSPRGEAYEQYF. For the CDR3, the DNA is TGTGCCAGCAGCCCGAGAGGAGAGGCCTACGAGCAGTACTTC. Full variable domain (rest looked up from reference TRBV7-9 and TRBJ2-7): DTGVSQNPRHKITKRGQNVTFRCDPISEHNRLYWYRQTLGQGPEFLTYFQNEAQLEKSRLLSDRFSAERPKGSFSTLEIQRTEQGDSAMYLCASSPRGEAYEQYFGPGTRLTVT.